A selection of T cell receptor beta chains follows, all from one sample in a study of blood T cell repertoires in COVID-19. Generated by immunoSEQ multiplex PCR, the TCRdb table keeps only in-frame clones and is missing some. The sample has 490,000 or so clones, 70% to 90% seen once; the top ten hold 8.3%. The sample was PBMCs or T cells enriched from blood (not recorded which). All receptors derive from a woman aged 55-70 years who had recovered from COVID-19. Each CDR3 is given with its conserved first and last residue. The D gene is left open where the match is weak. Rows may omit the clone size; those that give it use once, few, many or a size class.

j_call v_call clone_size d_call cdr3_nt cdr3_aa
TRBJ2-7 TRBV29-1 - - TGCAGCGCCGCTGTGGCAGCCTACGAGCAGTACTTC CSAAVAAYEQYF
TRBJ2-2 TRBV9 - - TGTGCCAGCAGCGTAGAATCGGTCTCGAACACCGGGGAGCTGTTTTTT CASSVESVSNTGELFF
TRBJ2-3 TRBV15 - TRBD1 TGTGCCACCAGCCGCCCCGGGACAGGGGGGACAGATACGCAGTATTTT CATSRPGTGGTDTQYF
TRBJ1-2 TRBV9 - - TGTGCCAGCAGCCCCATGCCTCCGACTGATGGCTACACCTTC CASSPMPPTDGYTF
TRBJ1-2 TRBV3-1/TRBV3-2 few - TGTGCCAGCAGCCAAGGAGGAGGGATTCGCTACACCTTC CASSQGGGIRYTF
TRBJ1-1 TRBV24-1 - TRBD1 TGTGCCACCAGTGATTTGGCAGGGGGCGGGTGGGCTTTCTTT CATSDLAGGGWAFF
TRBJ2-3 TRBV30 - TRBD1 TGTGCCTGGACTACAACAGGGGGAGGTACAGATACGCAGTATTTT CAWTTTGGGTDTQYF
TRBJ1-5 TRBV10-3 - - TGTGCCATCACTTACCCCCGGGAAACCTATCAGCCCCAGCATTTT CAITYPRETYQPQHF
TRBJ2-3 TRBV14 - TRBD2 TGTGCCAGCAGCCAAGTGACGGGGGGGAAGGATACGCAGTATTTT CASSQVTGGKDTQYF
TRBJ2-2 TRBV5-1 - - TGCGCCAGCAGCTTGCGGGGGTCTCGAAACACCGGGGAGCTGTTTTTT CASSLRGSRNTGELFF
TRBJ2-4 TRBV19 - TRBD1 TGTGCCAGTAGTATAATGGGACAGACTTTAGCCAAAAACATTCAGTACTTC CASSIMGQTLAKNIQYF
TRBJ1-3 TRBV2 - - TGTGCCAGCGAAGCCGACGGGAGCTCTGGAAACACCATATATTTT CASEADGSSGNTIYF
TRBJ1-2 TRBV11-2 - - TGTGCCAGCAGTCCGGAAGGGGGGGGTTACTATGGCTACACCTTC CASSPEGGGYYGYTF
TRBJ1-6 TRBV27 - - TGTGCCAGCAGCCCCCTAGGATCACCCCTCCACTTT CASSPLGSPLHF
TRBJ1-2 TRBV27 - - TGTGCCAGCAGTTTAACGGAGCAGGGGAACTATGGCTACACCTTC CASSLTEQGNYGYTF
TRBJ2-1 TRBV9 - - TGTGCCAGCAGCGGCGACAATGAGCAGTTCTTC CASSGDNEQFF
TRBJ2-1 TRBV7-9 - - TGTGCCAGCAGCTTAGGGGGTTGGGGGCTCTACAATGAGCAGTTCTTC CASSLGGWGLYNEQFF
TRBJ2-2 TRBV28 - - TGTGCCAGCAGGTGGGGCGGCACCGGGGAGCTGTTTTTT CASRWGGTGELFF
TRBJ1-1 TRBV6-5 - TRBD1 TGTGCCAGCAGGCCCTACACAGGGGGCGACACTGAAGCTTTCTTT CASRPYTGGDTEAFF
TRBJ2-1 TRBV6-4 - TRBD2 TGTGCCAGCTCAGCGGGGCCCTACAATGAGCAGTTCTTC CASSAGPYNEQFF
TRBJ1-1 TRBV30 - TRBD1 TGTGCCTGGAGTCGACGGGACAGCGGAAGGACTGAAGCTTTCTTT CAWSRRDSGRTEAFF
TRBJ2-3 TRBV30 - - TGTGCCTGGAGCGTTAAAGCGGATACGCAGTATTTT CAWSVKADTQYF
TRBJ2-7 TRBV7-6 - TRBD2 TGTGCCAGCAGCCCTAGACTAGCGGGTGACAACAACTACGAGCAGTACTTC CASSPRLAGDNNYEQYF
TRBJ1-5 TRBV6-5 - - TGTGCCAGCATTAAGGACAGACTTAGCAATCAGCCCCAGCATTTT CASIKDRLSNQPQHF
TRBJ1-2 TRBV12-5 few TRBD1 TGTGCTAGTGGTTCGGACAGGTCTTATGGCTACACCTTC CASGSDRSYGYTF
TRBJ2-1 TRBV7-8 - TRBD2 TGTGCCAGCAGCTTAAGAGCGGGGGGGCAAGAGCAGTTCTTC CASSLRAGGQEQFF
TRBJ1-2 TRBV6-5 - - TGTGCCAGCATGGGGGCGCCGATAAAGGGCTACACCTTC CASMGAPIKGYTF
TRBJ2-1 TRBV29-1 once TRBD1 TGCAGCGTTGAAGATCACGGCCTAACAGGGGGAATGAGGAATGAGCAGTTCTTC CSVEDHGLTGGMRNEQFF
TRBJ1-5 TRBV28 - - TGTGCCAGCAGTTTATGGGGTCCAGGAGGCGGTCAGCCCCAGCATTTT CASSLWGPGGGQPQHF
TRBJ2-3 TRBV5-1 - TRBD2 TGCGCCAGCAGCCCCGGGGGGGGCACAGATACGCAGTATTTT CASSPGGGTDTQYF
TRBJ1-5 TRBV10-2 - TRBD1 TGCGCCAGCAGCGAGGGGACAGGGGGCCGTTATAAGCTAGGACAGCCCCAGCATTTT CASSEGTGGRYKLGQPQHF
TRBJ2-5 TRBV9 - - TGTGCCAGCAGTGCCGACAGATCCCTCTGGGAGACCCAGTACTTC CASSADRSLWETQYF
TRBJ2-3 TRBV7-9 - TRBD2 TGTGCCAGCATCGGGGGGACCCACACAGATACGCAGTATTTT CASIGGTHTDTQYF
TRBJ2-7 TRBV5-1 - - TGCGCCAGCAGCTTGGATCTATACGAGCAGTACTTC CASSLDLYEQYF
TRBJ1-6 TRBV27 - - TGTGCCAGCAGTCCCCGCCCCTACAGGGACGCCCATTCACCCCTCCACTTT CASSPRPYRDAHSPLHF
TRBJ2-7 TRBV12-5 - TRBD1 TGTGCTAGTGGTTTTGCGGGACAGGTCTACGAGCAGTACTTC CASGFAGQVYEQYF
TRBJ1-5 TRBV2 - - TGTGCCAGCAGTCTTGGGCCGGTCAATCAGCCCCAGCATTTT CASSLGPVNQPQHF
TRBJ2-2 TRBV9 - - TGTGCCAGCAGCCCCGGGGTACGCAACACCGGGGAGCTGTTTTTT CASSPGVRNTGELFF
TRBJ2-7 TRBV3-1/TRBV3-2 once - TGTGCCAGCAGCCGCCCAGGCTCCTACGAGCAGTACTTC CASSRPGSYEQYF
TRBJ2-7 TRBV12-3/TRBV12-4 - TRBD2 TGTGCCAGCAGCCCGGGGGGGCGCTACGAGCAGTACTTC CASSPGGRYEQYF
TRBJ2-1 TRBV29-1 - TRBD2 TGCAGCGTTGGGGAACGGGGGGTCGGTGAGCAGTTCTTC CSVGERGVGEQFF
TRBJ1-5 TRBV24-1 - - TGTGCCACCAGTGATTCAGGGAAGAGCAATCAGCCCCAGCATTTT CATSDSGKSNQPQHF
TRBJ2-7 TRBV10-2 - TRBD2 TGCGCCAGCGGTGGTGGTAGCGGGGCTTACGAGCAGTACTTC CASGGGSGAYEQYF
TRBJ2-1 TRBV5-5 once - TGTGCCAGCAGCTTTAGAGGAGGTGATGAGCAGTTCTTC CASSFRGGDEQFF
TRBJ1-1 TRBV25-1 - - TGTGCCAGCAGTGAATCAGGGCCCACTGAAGCTTTCTTT CASSESGPTEAFF
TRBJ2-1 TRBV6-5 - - TGTGCCAGCAGTTACTCGTGGAGACTCTCCAATGAGCAGTTCTTC CASSYSWRLSNEQFF